This TCR beta chain was profiled in a study of blood T cell repertoires in COVID-19 (dated by TCRdb to 2020 to 2022). Concerning the study at large: Collaborator samples came from the United States, Italy and Spain and covered acute and convalescent phases of COVID-19. The material from the prospective study consisted of cDNA or gDNA derived from T cells, B-cell-depleted T cells, or PBMCs. Subjects who had been exposed to COVID-19, were actively infected with it, or had recovered from it provided the deeply sampled blood TCRbeta repertoires that made up the dataset. The repertoires were made available in a free public database intended to serve as a resource for research on the immune response to SARS-CoV-2. The samples were drawn from the first 160 participants of the ongoing ImmuneRACE study and from 950 to 1,500 subjects provided by 6 global collaborators. Sample metadata almost always included a de-identified subject ID, COVID-19 status, age in years and sex. Where available, HLA class I and class II types were obtained from metadata supplied by the sample provider rather than from assay-based typing. The paper as a whole reports these results and caveats: Clinical and demographic metadata were provided uncurated, with the amount varying by source and participant.

On this clone: What antigen it recognizes has not been identified. Per-nucleotide qualities are absent, and no much larger clonotype sits a single base away.

The immunoSEQ Assay, a bias-controlled multiplex PCR, was used to amplify TCRbeta CDR3 regions from genomic DNA. The original methods were these. Within the assay, amplification of reference gene primers was used to estimate how many nucleated cells each sample contained. To quantify the absolute abundance of each unique TCRbeta CDR3 rearrangement, sequence reads were collapsed and filtered. For each sample, productive Simpson clonality was calculated by taking the square root of Simpson's diversity index across productive rearrangements. This immuneACCESS table, as held by TCRdb, lists in-frame sequences with V and J called but not all clones. Of the missing ones, under half trace to an unresolved V gene in checked studies; the others have no known cause. The DNA gave D and trimming, while V, J and clone size come from that table. The sample data list about 10,000 clones, and around 81% of these were observed just once. Of the sample, over 30% falls within the top ten clones.

The collaborating institutions used their own protocols to collect whole blood in K2EDTA tubes. Collaborator samples were shipped for TCRbeta analysis as frozen whole blood, isolated PBMCs, or DNA extracted from either sample type. Deletion took 1 base off V and 2 bases off J, with a span of 16 bases between the germline ends. Sequences SGHDT (CDR1) and YYEEEE (CDR2) are obtained from the germline V gene. The CDR3 has 16 amino acids, counting the end cysteine and phenylalanine. Only the CDR3 DNA is retained, 48 bases long and in frame from the first base. This TCR came from a human donor in a cohort sampled during active COVID-19. The source material was peripheral blood. In this chain, TRBV5-6 is recombined with TRBJ2-7; TRBD1 is perhaps the D gene, given 6 matching bases. The CDR3 sequence is CASSLFGQTATYEQYF. The base sequence is TGTGCCAGCAGCTTGTTTGGACAGACGGCGACCTACGAGCAGTACTTC.